The sequence of this TCR beta chain was determined in a study of tumor-infiltrating lymphocytes in primary liver carcinoma. Unsorted bulk tissue of about 17-32 mg yielded co-extracted RNA and DNA. The patients lived with chronic HBV infection and had not yet received any treatment. The study sampled five separate regions from each tumor. Every tumor sample had over 75% viable tumor cells. General study findings and limits: Top clones occupying all five tumor regions numbered only about 7-25%.

As for this clonotype: Its target is not known. One junction end disagrees with the germline gene, perhaps due to a read error.

Using a constant-region primer together with ProtoScript II reverse transcriptase, TCR beta cDNA was made from approximately 0.55 ug of total RNA. Sequencing libraries for TCR beta derived from three nested multiplex PCR rounds that used slightly modified ARM-PCR. TCRdb re-analysed the multiplex PCR reads in MiXCR, keeping a single row per CDR3 protein. The table lists fewer than 200,000 distinct CDR3 sequences, 70% to 90% of them singletons. This receptor was obtained from a man in his forties with primary liver carcinoma and hepatitis B virus infection. The specimen was tumor tissue from primary liver carcinoma.

The CDR3 nucleotides read TGTGCCAACAGCTTAACTGGATTGGGAGAATACAAGCAGTACTTC. Protein product: CANSLTGLGEYKQYF. The chain employs TRBV11-1 and TRBJ2-7, with D tentatively TRBD2 (5 bases). Germline V lookup: CDR1 SGHAT, CDR2 FQDESV (reference sequence). The CDR3 runs to 15 residues. Variable domain in full (rest from reference TRBV11-1 and TRBJ2-7): EAEVAQSPRYKITEKSQAVAFWCDPISGHATLYWYRQILGQGPELLVQFQDESVVDDSQLPKDRFSAERLKGVDSTLKIQPAELGDSAMYLCANSLTGLGEYKQYFGPGTRLTVT.